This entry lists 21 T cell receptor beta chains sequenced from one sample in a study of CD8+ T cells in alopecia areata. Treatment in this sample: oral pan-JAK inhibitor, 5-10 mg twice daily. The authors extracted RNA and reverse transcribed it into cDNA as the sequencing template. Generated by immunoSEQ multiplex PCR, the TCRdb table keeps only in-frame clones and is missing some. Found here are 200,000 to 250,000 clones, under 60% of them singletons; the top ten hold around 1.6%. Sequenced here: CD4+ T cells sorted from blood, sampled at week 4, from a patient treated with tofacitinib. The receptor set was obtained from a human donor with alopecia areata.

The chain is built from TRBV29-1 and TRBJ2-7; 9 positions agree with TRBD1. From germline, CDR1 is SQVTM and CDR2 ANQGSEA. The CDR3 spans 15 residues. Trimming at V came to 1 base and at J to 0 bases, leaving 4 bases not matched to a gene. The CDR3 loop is CSVEGDREGSYEQYF. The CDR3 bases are TGCAGCGTTGAAGGGGACAGGGAGGGCTCCTACGAGCAGTACTTC.

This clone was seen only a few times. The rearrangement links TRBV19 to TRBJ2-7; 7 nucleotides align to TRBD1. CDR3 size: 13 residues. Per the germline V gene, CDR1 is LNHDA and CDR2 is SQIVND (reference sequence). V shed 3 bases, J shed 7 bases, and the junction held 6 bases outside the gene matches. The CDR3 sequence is CASSIKGASEQYF. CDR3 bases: TGTGCCAGTAGTATTAAGGGGGCATCGGAGCAGTACTTC.

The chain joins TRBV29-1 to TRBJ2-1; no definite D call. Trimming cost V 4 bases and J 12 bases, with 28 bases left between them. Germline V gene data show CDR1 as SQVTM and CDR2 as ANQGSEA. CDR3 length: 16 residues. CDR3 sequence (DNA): TGCAGCGTTGGAAAAACACAGAATTCTCAAAGAAGTGGGCAGTTCTTC. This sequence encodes CSVGKTQNSQRSGQFF.

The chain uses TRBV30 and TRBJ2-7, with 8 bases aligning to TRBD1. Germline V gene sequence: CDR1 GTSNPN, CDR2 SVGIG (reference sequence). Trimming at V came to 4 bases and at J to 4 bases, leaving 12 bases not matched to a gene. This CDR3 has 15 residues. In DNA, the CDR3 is TGTGCCTGGAATAACGATCGAGACAGGGGATACGAGCAGTACTTC. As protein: CAWNNDRDRGYEQYF.

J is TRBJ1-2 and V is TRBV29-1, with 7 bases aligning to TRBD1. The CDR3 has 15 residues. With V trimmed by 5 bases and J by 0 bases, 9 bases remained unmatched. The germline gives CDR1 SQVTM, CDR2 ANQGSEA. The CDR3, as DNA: TGCAGCGTTACTCCAGGGGGTGGAGCTAACTATGGCTACACCTTC. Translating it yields CSVTPGGGANYGYTF.

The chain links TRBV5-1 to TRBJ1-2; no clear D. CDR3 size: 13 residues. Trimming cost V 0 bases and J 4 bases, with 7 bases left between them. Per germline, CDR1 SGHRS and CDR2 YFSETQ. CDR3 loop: CASSLEGSYGYTF. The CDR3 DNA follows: TGCGCCAGCAGCTTGGAGGGCTCCTATGGCTACACCTTC.

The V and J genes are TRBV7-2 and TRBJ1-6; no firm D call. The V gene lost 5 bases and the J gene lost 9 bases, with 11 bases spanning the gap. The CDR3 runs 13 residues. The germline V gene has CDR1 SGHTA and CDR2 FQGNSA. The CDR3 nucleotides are TGTGCCAGCAGCCGACTTAGTAGTTCACCCCTCCACTTT. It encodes CASSRLSSSPLHF.

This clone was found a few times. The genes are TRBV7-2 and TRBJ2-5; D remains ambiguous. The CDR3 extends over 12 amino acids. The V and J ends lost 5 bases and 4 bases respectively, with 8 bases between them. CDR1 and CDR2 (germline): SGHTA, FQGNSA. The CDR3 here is CASSKNRETQYF. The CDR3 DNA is TGTGCCAGCAGCAAGAATAGAGAGACCCAGTACTTC.

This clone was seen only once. CDR3 nucleotides: TGTGCCAGCAGTGTAAGGCGCCTCTCCTACAATGAGCAGTTCTTC. It specifies CASSVRRLSYNEQFF. The chain has TRBV25-1 and TRBJ2-1; D gene ambiguous. The CDR3 consists of 15 residues. V lost 4 bases and J lost 0, with 10 bases in between. CDR1 is MGHDK, CDR2 SYGVNS, per germline.

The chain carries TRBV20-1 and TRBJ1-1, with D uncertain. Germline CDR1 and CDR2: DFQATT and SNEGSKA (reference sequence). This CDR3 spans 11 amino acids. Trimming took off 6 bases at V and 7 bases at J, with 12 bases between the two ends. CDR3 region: CSAPLVGEAFF. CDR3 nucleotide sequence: TGCAGTGCCCCCCTGGTGGGTGAAGCTTTCTTT.

CDR3 bases: TGCGCCAGCAGCTTGCTTGGGAGCGGAGAAGCTTTCTTT. This sequence encodes CASSLLGSGEAFF. The V gene is TRBV5-1, the J gene TRBJ1-1; D gene ambiguous. Germline CDR1 is SGHRS and CDR2 is YFSETQ. Trimming cost V 1 base and J 8 bases, with 12 bases left between them. This CDR3 spans 13 amino acids.

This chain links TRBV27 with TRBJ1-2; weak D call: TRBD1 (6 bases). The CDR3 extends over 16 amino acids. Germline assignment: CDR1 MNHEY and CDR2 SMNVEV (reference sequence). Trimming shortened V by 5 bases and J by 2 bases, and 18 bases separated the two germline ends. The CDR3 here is CASSPRPSQGNYGYTF. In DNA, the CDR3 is TGTGCCAGCAGTCCCCGACCGTCACAGGGAAACTATGGCTACACCTTC.

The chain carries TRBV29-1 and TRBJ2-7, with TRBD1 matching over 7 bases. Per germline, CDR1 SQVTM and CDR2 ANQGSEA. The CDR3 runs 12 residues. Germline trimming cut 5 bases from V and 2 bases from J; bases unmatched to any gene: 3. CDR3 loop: CSVQGETYEQYF. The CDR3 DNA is TGCAGCGTTCAGGGGGAAACCTACGAGCAGTACTTC.

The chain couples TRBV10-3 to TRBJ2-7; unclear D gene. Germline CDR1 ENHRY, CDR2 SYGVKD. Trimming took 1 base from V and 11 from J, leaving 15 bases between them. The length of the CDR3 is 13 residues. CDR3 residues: CAISELDGQREYF. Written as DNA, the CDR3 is TGTGCCATCAGTGAGTTGGACGGCCAACGGGAGTACTTC.

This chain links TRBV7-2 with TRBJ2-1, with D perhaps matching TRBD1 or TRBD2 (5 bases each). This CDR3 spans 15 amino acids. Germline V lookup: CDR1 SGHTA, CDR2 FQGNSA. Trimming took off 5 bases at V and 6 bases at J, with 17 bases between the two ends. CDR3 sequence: CASSQSYGASNEQFF. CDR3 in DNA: TGTGCCAGCAGCCAATCTTACGGGGCCTCCAATGAGCAGTTCTTC. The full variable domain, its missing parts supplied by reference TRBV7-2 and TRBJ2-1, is GAGVSQSPSNKVTEKGKDVELRCDPISGHTALYWYRQSLGQGLEFLIYFQGNSAPDKSGLPSDRFSAERTGGSVSTLTIQRTQQEDSAVYLCASSQSYGASNEQFFGPGTRLTVL.

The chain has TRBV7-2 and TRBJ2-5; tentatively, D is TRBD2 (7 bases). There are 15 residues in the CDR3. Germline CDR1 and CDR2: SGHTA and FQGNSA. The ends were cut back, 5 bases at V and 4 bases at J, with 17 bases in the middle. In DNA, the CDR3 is TGTGCCAGCAGCCCCAGGGGCGGGGGTCGAGAGACCCAGTACTTC. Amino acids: CASSPRGGGRETQYF.

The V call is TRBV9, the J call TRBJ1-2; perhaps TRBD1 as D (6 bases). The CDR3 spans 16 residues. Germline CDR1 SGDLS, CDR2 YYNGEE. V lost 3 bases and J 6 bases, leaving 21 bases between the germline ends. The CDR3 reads CASSATGTEGRDGYTF. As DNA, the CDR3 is TGTGCCAGCAGCGCCACAGGGACCGAGGGTAGGGATGGCTACACCTTC. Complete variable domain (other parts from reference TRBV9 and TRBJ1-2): DSGVTQTPKHLITATGQRVTLRCSPRSGDLSVYWYQQSLDQGLQFLIQYYNGEERAKGNILERFSAQQFPDLHSELNLSSLELGDSALYFCASSATGTEGRDGYTFGSGTRLTVV.

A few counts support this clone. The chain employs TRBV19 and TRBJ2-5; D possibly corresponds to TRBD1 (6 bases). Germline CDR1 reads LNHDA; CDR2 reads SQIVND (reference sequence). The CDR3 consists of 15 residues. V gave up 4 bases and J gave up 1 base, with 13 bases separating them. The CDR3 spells CASSTGVGFQETQYF. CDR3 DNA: TGTGCCAGTAGTACAGGGGTGGGGTTCCAAGAGACCCAGTACTTC.

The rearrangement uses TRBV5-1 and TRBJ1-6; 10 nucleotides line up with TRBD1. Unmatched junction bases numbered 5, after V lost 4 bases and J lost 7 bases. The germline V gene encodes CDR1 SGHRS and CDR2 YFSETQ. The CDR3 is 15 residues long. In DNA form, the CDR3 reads TGCGCCAGCAGCCCCGGGGACAGGGGAAATTCACCCCTCCACTTT. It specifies CASSPGDRGNSPLHF.

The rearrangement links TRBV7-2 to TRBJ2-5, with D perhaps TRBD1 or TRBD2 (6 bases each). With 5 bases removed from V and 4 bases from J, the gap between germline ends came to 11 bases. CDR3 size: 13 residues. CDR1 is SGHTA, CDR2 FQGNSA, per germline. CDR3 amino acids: CASSRLGGETQYF. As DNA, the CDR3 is TGTGCCAGCAGCCGACTAGGGGGAGAGACCCAGTACTTC.

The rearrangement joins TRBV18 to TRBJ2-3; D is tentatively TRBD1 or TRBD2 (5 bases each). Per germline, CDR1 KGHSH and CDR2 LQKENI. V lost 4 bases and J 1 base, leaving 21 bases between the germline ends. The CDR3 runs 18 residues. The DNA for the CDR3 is TGTGCCAGCTCACTTGGGTCGCAGGGACCGCAAGGCACAGATACGCAGTATTTT. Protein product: CASSLGSQGPQGTDTQYF.